The 10 T cell receptor beta chains listed next were all sequenced from one sample in a study of blood T cell repertoires in COVID-19. Generated by immunoSEQ multiplex PCR, the TCRdb table keeps only in-frame clones and is missing some. The sample includes about 350,000 clones, about nine tenths of them seen just once. The sample comprised PBMCs or T cells enriched from blood (not recorded which). All receptors come from a woman in her 30s who had been exposed to COVID-19.

The chain recombines TRBV2 with TRBJ1-2; 7 positions match TRBD1. The CDR3 totals 15 residues. The junction had 7 bases not matched to a gene; V was cut back by 1 base and J by 5 bases. The germline V gene has CDR1 SNHLY and CDR2 FYNNEI. The CDR3 DNA sequence: TGTGCCAGCAGTGAAGGAGGGGGCGACAGGTATGGCTACACCTTC. Residues: CASSEGGGDRYGYTF.

This rearrangement joins TRBV5-1 to TRBJ1-1; 7 bases map to TRBD1. The trim removed 2 bases at V and 0 bases at J, leaving 7 bases unmatched. The CDR3 runs 16 residues. Germline V lookup: CDR1 SGHRS, CDR2 YFSETQ. The CDR3, as DNA: TGCGCCAGCAGCTTAGGGACAGCCTTTATGAACACTGAAGCTTTCTTT. It yields the protein CASSLGTAFMNTEAFF.

The chain uses TRBV2 and TRBJ1-3; 7 bases are shared with TRBD1. Per the germline V gene, CDR1 is SNHLY and CDR2 is FYNNEI. This CDR3 comprises 15 residues. J lost 4 bases, V lost 2 bases, and 5 bases had no gene match. DNA for the CDR3: TGTGCCAGCAGTGAACAATCCAGGGGGGGAAACACCATATATTTT. Protein product: CASSEQSRGGNTIYF.

This chain connects TRBV19 to TRBJ1-5; D perhaps matches TRBD1 (5 bases). There are 14 residues in the CDR3. Germline V lookup: CDR1 LNHDA, CDR2 SQIVND (reference sequence). Trimming took off 3 bases at V and 5 bases at J, with 11 bases between the two ends. For the CDR3, the DNA is TGTGCCAGTAGTATTCCTCAGGGTTATCAGCCCCAGCATTTT. Protein: CASSIPQGYQPQHF.

The chain carries TRBV24-1 and TRBJ2-2; weak D call: TRBD2 (5 bases). V dropped 4 bases and J dropped 1 base, with 9 bases sitting between them. Germline CDR1 reads KGHDR; CDR2 reads SFDVKD. There are 15 residues in the CDR3. The DNA for the CDR3 is TGTGCCACCAGTGAGGGCGAGGGGAACACCGGGGAGCTGTTTTTT. Translating gives CATSEGEGNTGELFF.

The chain links TRBV19 to TRBJ1-5; D possibly corresponds to TRBD1 (6 bases). The length of the CDR3 is 16 residues. CDR1 LNHDA and CDR2 SQIVND come from the germline V gene (reference sequence). V lost 4 bases, J lost 5 bases, and 18 bases lay in between. The CDR3 sequence is CASSTPQGMVHQPQHF. The CDR3, as DNA: TGTGCCAGTAGTACCCCCCAGGGGATGGTTCATCAGCCCCAGCATTTT. Filled out from reference TRBV19 and TRBJ1-5, the complete variable domain reads DGGITQSPKYLFRKEGQNVTLSCEQNLNHDAMYWYRQDPGQGLRLIYYSQIVNDFQKGDIAEGYSVSREKKESFPLTVTSAQKNPTAFYLCASSTPQGMVHQPQHFGDGTRLSIL.

This chain uses TRBV12-5 with TRBJ2-4; tentatively, D is TRBD2 (6 bases). The CDR3 contains 16 residues. Germline V lookup: CDR1 LGHNT, CDR2 FRNRAP. Deletions cut 2 bases from V and 0 bases from J, with 11 bases between. CDR3 in DNA: TGTGCTAGTGGTTTGAGTAGCGGAGTAGCCAAAAACATTCAGTACTTC. This encodes CASGLSSGVAKNIQYF.

V gene TRBV12-3 or TRBV12-4 combines with J gene TRBJ1-5; D is ambiguous. V lost 0 bases and J 5 bases, leaving 5 bases between the germline ends. The CDR3 sequence is 13 residues long. CDR3 coding DNA: TGTGCCAGCAGTTTAGCGAGTTATCAGCCCCAGCATTTT. Translated, it gives CASSLASYQPQHF.

The V gene is TRBV28, the J gene TRBJ1-1, with D perhaps TRBD1 (5 bases). The V gene lost 7 bases and the J gene lost 4 bases, with 16 bases spanning the gap. The germline gives CDR1 MDHEN, CDR2 SYDVKM. CDR3 length: 14 amino acids. CDR3 loop: CASTPGGRVTEAFF. As DNA, the CDR3 is TGTGCCAGCACCCCGGGGGGACGGGTCACTGAAGCTTTCTTT.

J is TRBJ2-1 and V is TRBV10-2, with 13 bases aligning to TRBD2. Germline-derived CDR1 and CDR2 are WSHSY and SAAADI. Unmatched junction bases numbered 4, after V lost 2 bases and J lost 6 bases. The CDR3 is made up of 16 amino acids. CDR3 bases: TGCGCCAGCAGTGAGGGTCGGACTAGCGGGGGCAATGAGCAGTTCTTC. This codes for CASSEGRTSGGNEQFF.